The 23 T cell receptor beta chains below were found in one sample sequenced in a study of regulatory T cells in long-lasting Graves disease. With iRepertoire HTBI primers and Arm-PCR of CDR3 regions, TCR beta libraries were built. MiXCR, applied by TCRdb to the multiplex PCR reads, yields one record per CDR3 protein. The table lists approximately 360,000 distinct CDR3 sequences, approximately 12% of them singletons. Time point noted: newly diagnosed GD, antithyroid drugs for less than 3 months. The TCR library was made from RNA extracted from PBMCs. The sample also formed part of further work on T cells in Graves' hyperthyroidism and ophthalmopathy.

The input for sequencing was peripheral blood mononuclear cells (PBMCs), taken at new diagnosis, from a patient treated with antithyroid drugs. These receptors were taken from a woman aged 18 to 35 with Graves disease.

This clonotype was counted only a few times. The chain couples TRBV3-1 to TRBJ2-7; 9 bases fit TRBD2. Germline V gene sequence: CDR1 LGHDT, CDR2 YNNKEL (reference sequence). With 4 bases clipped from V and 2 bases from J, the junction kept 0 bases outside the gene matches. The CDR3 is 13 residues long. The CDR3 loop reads CASSPSGAYEQYV. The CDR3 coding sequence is TGTGCCAGCAGCCCTAGCGGGGCCTACGAGCAGTACGTC.

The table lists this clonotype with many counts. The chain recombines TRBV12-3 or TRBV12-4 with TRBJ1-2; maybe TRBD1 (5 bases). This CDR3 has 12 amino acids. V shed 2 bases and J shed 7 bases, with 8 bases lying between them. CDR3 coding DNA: TGTGCCAGCAGTTTATCGAGGGGTGGCTACACCTTC. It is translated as CASSLSRGGYTF.

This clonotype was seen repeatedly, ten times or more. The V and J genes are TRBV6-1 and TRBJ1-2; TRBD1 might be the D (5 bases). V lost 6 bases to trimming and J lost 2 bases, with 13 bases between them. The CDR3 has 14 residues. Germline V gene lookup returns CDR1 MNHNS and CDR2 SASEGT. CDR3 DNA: TGTGCCAGCAGCCCGGGGGTTGGCAACTATGGCTACACCTTC. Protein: CASSPGVGNYGYTF.

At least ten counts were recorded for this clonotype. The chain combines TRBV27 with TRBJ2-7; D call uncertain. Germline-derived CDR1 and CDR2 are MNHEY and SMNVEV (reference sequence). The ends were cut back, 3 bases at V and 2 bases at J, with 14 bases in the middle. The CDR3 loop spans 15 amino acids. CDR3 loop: CASSFFLKPPYEQYF. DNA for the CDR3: TGTGCCAGCAGTTTTTTCTTGAAGCCTCCCTACGAGCAGTACTTC.

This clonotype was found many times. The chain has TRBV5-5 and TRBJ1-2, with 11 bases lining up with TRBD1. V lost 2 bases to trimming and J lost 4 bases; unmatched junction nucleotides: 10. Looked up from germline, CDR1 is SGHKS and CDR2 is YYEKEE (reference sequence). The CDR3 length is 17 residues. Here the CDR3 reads CASSFRSGDRGSYGYTF. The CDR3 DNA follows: TGTGCCAGCAGCTTCCGTTCTGGGGACAGGGGGTCCTATGGCTACACCTTC.

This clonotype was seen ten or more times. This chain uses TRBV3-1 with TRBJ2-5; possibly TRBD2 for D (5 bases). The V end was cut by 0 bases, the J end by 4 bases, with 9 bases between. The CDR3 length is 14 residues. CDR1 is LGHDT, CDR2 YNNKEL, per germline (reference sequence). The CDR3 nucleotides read TGTGCCAGCAGCCAAGATATTGCGGGAGAGACCCAGTACTTC. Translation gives CASSQDIAGETQYF.

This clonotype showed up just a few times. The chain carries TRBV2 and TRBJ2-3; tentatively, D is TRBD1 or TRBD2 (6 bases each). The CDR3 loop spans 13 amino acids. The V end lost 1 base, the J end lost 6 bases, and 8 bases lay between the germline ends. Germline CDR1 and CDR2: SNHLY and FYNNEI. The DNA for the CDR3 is TGTGCCAGCAGTGAAGGGAGGGGGGATACGCAGTATTTT. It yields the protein CASSEGRGDTQYF.

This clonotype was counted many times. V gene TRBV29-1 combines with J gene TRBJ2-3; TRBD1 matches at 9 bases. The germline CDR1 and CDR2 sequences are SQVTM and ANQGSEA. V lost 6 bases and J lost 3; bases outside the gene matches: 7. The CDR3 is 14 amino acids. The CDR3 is CSVDRGGRTDTQYF. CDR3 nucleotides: TGCAGCGTAGACAGGGGGGGAAGAACAGATACGCAGTATTTT.

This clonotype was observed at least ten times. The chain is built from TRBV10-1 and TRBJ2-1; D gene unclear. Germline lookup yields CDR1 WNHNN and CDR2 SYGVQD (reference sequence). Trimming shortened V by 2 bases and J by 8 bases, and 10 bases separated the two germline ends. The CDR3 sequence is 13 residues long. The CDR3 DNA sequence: TGCGCCAGCAGTGAGCTGGGAATGGATGAGCAGTTCTTC. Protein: CASSELGMDEQFF.

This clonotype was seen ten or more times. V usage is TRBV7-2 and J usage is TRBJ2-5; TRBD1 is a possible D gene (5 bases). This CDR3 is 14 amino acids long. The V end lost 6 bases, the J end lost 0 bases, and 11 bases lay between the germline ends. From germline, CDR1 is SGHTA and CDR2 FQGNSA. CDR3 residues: CASRRAGYQETQYF. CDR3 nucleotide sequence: TGTGCCAGCAGACGGGCAGGGTACCAAGAGACCCAGTACTTC.

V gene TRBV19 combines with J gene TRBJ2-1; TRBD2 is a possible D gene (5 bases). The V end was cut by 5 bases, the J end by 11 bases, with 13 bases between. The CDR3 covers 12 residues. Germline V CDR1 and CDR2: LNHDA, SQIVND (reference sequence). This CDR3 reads CASSPRTLQQFF. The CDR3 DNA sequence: TGTGCCAGTAGTCCACGGACTCTGCAGCAGTTCTTC. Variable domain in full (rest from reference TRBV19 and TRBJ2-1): DGGITQSPKYLFRKEGQNVTLSCEQNLNHDAMYWYRQDPGQGLRLIYYSQIVNDFQKGDIAEGYSVSREKKESFPLTVTSAQKNPTAFYLCASSPRTLQQFFGPGTRLTVL.

CDR3 nucleotide sequence: TGTGCCACCAGTGATTTGTGCGGGACACCATCTAGAGATGAAAAACTGTTTTTT. Translation gives CATSDLCGTPSRDEKLFF. The chain combines TRBV24-1 with TRBJ1-4; perhaps TRBD1 as D (6 bases). V lost 0 bases to trimming and J lost 6 bases, with 19 bases between them. The CDR3 contains 18 residues. Looked up from germline, CDR1 is KGHDR and CDR2 is SFDVKD.

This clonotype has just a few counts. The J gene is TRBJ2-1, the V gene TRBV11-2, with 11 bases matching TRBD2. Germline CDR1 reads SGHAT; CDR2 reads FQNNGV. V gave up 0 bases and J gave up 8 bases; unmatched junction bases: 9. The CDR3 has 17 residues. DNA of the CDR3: TGTGCCAGCAGCTTAGACCGACTAGCGGGAAAACACGATGAGCAGTTCTTC. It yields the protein CASSLDRLAGKHDEQFF.

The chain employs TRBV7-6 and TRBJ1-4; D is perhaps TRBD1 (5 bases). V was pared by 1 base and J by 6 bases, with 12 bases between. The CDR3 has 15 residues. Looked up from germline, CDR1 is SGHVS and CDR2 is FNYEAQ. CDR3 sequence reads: CASSLEKGIDEKLFF. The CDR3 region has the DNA TGTGCCAGCAGCTTAGAAAAGGGGATCGATGAAAAACTGTTTTTT.

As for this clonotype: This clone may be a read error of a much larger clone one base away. DNA of the CDR3: TGTGCCAGCAGCTTGGGTGTGCATTTCCCCCGGGAGCTGTTTTTT. Translation: CASSLGVHFPRELFF. This rearrangement joins TRBV5-5 to TRBJ2-2; the D is unclear. This CDR3 region has 15 residues. In germline, CDR1 is SGHKS, CDR2 YYEKEE (reference sequence). Trimming took off 0 bases at V and 9 bases at J, with 15 bases between the two ends.

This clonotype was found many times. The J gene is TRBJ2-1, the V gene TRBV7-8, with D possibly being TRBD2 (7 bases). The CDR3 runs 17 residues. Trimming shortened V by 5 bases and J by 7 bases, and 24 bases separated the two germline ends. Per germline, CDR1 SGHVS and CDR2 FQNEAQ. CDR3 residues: CASSPRRAGGLGNEQFF. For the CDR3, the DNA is TGTGCCAGCAGCCCCCGACGGGCCGGGGGGCTTGGAAATGAGCAGTTCTTC.

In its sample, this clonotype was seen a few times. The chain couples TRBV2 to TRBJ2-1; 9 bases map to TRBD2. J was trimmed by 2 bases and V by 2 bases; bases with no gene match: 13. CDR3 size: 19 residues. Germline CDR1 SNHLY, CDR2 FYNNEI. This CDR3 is CASSELGVAAGGPYNEQFF. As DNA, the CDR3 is TGTGCCAGCAGTGAATTGGGGGTAGCTGCGGGAGGGCCCTACAATGAGCAGTTCTTC.

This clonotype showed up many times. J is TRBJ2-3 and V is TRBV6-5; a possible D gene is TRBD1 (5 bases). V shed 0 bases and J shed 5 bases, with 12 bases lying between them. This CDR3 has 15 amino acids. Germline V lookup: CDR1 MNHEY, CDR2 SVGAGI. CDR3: CASSYSPERGDTQYF. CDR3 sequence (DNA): TGTGCCAGCAGTTACTCCCCCGAAAGGGGAGATACGCAGTATTTT.

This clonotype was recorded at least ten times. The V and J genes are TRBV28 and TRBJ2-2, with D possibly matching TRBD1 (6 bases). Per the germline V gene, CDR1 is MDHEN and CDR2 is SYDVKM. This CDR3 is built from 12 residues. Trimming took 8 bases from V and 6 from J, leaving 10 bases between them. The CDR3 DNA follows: TGTGCCAGCTTACAGGGACCCGGGGAGCTGTTTTTT. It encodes CASLQGPGELFF.

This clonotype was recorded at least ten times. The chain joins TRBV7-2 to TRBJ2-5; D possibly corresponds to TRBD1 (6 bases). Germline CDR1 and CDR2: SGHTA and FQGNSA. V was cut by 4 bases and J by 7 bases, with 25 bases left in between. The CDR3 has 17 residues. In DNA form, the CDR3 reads TGTGCCAGCAGCTCCCCCAAGACAGGAACGTATCGGGGGACCCAGTACTTC. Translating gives CASSSPKTGTYRGTQYF.

Written as DNA, the CDR3 is TGCAGTGCTAGGATCTACACCCTAGCGGGAAAGAACACCGGGGAGCTGTTTTTT. It specifies CSARIYTLAGKNTGELFF. The chain joins TRBV20-1 to TRBJ2-2; 9 nucleotides align to TRBD2. The CDR3 is 18 residues long. The germline V gene encodes CDR1 DFQATT and CDR2 SNEGSKA (reference sequence). V shed 3 bases, J shed 1 base, and the junction held 12 bases outside the gene matches.

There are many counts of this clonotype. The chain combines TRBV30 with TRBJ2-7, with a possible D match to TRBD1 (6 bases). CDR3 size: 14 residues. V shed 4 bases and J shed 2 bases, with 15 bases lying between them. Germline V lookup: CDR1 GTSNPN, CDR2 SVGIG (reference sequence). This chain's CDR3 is CAWTDQGRTYEQYF. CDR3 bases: TGTGCCTGGACGGACCAGGGGCGAACCTACGAGCAGTACTTC.

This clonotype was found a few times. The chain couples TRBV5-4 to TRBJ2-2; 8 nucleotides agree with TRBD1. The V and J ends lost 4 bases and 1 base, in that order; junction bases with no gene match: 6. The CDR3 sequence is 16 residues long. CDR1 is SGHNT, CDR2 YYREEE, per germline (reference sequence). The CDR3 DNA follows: TGTGCCAGCAGCCCGTCAGGACAGGGGAACACCGGGGAGCTGTTTTTT. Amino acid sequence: CASSPSGQGNTGELFF.